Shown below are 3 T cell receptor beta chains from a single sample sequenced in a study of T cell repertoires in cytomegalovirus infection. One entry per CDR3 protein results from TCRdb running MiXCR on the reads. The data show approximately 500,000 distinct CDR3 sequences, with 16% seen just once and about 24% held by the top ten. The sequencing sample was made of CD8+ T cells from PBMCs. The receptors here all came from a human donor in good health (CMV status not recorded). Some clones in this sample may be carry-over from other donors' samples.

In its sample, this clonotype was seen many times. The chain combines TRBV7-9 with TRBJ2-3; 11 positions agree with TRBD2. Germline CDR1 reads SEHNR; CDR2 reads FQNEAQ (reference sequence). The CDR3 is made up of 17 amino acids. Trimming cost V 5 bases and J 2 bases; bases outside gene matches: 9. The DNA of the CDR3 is TGTGCCAGCAGCCCTTCCGGGACTAGCGGTTACACAGATACGCAGTATTTT. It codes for CASSPSGTSGYTDTQYF.

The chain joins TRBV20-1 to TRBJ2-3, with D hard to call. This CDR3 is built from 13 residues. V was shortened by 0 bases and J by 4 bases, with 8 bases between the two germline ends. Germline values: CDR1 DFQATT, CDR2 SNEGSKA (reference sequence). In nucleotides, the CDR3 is TGCAGTGCTAGAGAGCGGATCTCAGATACGCAGTATTTT. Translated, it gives CSARERISDTQYF.

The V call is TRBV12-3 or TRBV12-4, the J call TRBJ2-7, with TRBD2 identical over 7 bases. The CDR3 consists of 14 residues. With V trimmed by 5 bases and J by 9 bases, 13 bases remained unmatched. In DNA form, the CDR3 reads TGTGCCAGCAGTCCCTCGGGGGGTTTTTATGGGCAGTACTTC. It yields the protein CASSPSGGFYGQYF.